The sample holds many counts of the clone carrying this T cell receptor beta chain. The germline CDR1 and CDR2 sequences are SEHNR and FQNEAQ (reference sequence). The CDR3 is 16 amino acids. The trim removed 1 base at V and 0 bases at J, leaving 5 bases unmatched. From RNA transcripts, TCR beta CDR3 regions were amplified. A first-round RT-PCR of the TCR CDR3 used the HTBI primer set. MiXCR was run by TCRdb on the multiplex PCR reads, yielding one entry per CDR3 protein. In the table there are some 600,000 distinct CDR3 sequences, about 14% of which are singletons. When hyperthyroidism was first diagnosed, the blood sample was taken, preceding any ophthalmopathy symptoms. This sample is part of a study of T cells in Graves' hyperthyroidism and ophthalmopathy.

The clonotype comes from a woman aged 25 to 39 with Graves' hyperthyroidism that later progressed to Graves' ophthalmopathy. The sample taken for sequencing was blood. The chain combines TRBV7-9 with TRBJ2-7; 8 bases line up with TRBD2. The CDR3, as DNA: TGTGCCAGCAGCTTAGTACGGCTAGCGGGCTCCTACGAGCAGTACTTC. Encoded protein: CASSLVRLAGSYEQYF. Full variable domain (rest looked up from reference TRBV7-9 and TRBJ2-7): DTGVSQNPRHKITKRGQNVTFRCDPISEHNRLYWYRQTLGQGPEFLTYFQNEAQLEKSRLLSDRFSAERPKGSFSTLEIQRTEQGDSAMYLCASSLVRLAGSYEQYFGPGTRLTVT.